These 4 T cell receptor beta chains were all obtained from the same sample, sequenced in a study of identifying expanded T cells in peripheral blood. Using immunoSEQ multiplex PCR, the repertoire was profiled, and TCRdb retains in-frame clones only, with some absent. The table shows 60,000 to 65,000 clones, with under 85% occurring only once. The sequenced material came from blood. These receptors were collected from a person between 18 and 69 years old in good health.

The gene calls are TRBV6-1 and TRBJ2-2; D gene ambiguous. V lost 1 base and J 5 bases, leaving 5 bases between the germline ends. Germline loops: CDR1 MNHNS, CDR2 SASEGT. The CDR3 length is 13 residues. Written as DNA, the CDR3 is TGTGCCAGCAGTGAAGGGGAAACCGGGGAGCTGTTTTTT. It yields the protein CASSEGETGELFF.

The chain combines TRBV12-5 with TRBJ1-3; D is ambiguous. The V gene's germline CDR1 is LGHNT and CDR2 FRNRAP. Trimming left V 5 bases short and J 9 bases short, with 14 bases between. This CDR3 comprises 13 residues. The CDR3 coding sequence is TGTGCTAGTGGTCACAGTGGCGGCCGCACCATATATTTT. Its protein is CASGHSGGRTIYF. The complete variable domain, with remaining parts taken from reference TRBV12-5 and TRBJ1-3, reads DARVTQTPRHKVTEMGQEVTMRCQPILGHNTVFWYRQTMMQGLELLAYFRNRAPLDDSGMPKDRFSAEMPDATLATLKIQPSEPRDSAVYFCASGHSGGRTIYFGEGSWLTVV.

V is TRBV7-9 and J is TRBJ2-5; 10 nucleotides agree with TRBD2. The length of the CDR3 is 15 residues. The trim removed 5 bases at V and 7 bases at J, leaving 10 bases unmatched. CDR1 is SEHNR, CDR2 FQNEAQ, per germline (reference sequence). CDR3 DNA sequence: TGTGCCAGCAGCCCTCCGGGACTAGCGAAAGGGACCCAGTACTTC. Protein sequence: CASSPPGLAKGTQYF.

The rearrangement links TRBV30 to TRBJ2-6, with 7 bases matching TRBD1. The CDR3 extends over 16 amino acids. The germline gives CDR1 GTSNPN, CDR2 SVGIG (reference sequence). With 3 bases clipped from V and 0 bases from J, the junction kept 5 bases outside the gene matches. CDR3 in amino acids: CAWSRGTRSGANVLTF. The CDR3 nucleotides are TGTGCCTGGAGCAGGGGGACCCGCTCTGGGGCCAACGTCCTGACTTTC.